This entry lists 28 T cell receptor beta chains sequenced from one sample in a study of technical replicates of blood from several donors. Data came from immunoSEQ multiplex PCR; TCRdb stores just in-frame clones and leaves some out. The table lists about 100,000 clones, approximately 94% of them singletons. The material sequenced was T cells isolated from PBMCs. These receptors were collected from a human donor in good health.

V usage is TRBV9 and J usage is TRBJ2-5, with 11 bases identical to TRBD2. V dropped 0 bases and J dropped 4; count of bases not matched to a gene: 11. Germline V gene sequence: CDR1 SGDLS, CDR2 YYNGEE. The CDR3 extends over 18 amino acids. The CDR3 nucleotides are TGTGCCAGCAGCGTAGAGGATAGACTAGCGGGATTCGGAGAGACCCAGTACTTC. Its translation is CASSVEDRLAGFGETQYF.

V is TRBV4-1 and J is TRBJ2-7, with 9 bases fitting TRBD1. This CDR3 region has 14 residues. Germline V gene sequence: CDR1 MGHRA, CDR2 YSYEKL. After removal of 3 bases from V and 5 bases from J, the junction contained 5 bases not matched to a gene. The CDR3 bases are TGCGCCAGCAGCCAGGCCGGACAGGGGCACGAGCAGTACTTC. This encodes CASSQAGQGHEQYF.

The chain joins TRBV7-2 to TRBJ2-7; TRBD2 agrees at 7 bases. V dropped 6 bases and J dropped 6; count of bases not matched to a gene: 8. CDR1 is SGHTA, CDR2 FQGNSA, per germline. The CDR3 loop spans 13 amino acids. The DNA of the CDR3 is TGTGCCAGCAGACTAGGGAGGGGCGGCGAGCAGTACTTC. Protein: CASRLGRGGEQYF.

The rearrangement uses TRBV19 and TRBJ2-7; 10 positions agree with TRBD2. V lost 4 bases to trimming and J lost 4 bases; unmatched junction nucleotides: 10. Germline-derived CDR1 and CDR2 are LNHDA and SQIVND (reference sequence). The CDR3 loop spans 16 amino acids. The CDR3 is CASSSPSSGSRYEQYF. Written as DNA, the CDR3 is TGTGCCAGTAGTAGCCCCTCTAGCGGGAGTAGGTACGAGCAGTACTTC.

The chain combines TRBV19 with TRBJ2-7, with 9 bases fitting TRBD1. The CDR3 has 16 amino acids. Germline CDR1 is LNHDA and CDR2 is SQIVND (reference sequence). Unmatched junction bases numbered 8, after V lost 4 bases and J lost 1 base. CDR3 region: CASSNSQGAHSYEQYF. In nucleotides, the CDR3 is TGTGCCAGTAGTAATTCACAGGGGGCGCATTCCTACGAGCAGTACTTC.

The gene calls are TRBV6-6 and TRBJ1-1, with D unclear. This CDR3 is built from 11 residues. The germline V gene encodes CDR1 MNHNY and CDR2 SVGAGI (reference sequence). The V end lost 11 bases, the J end lost 3 bases, and 10 bases lay between the germline ends. The CDR3: CACAGYTEAFF. In nucleotides, the CDR3 is TGTGCCTGCGCAGGTTACACTGAAGCTTTCTTT.

This clone was recorded once. The gene calls are TRBV6-4 and TRBJ2-5, with D maybe TRBD2 (6 bases). The germline V gene encodes CDR1 MRHNA and CDR2 SNTAGT. The ends were cut back, 0 bases at V and 3 bases at J, with 11 bases in the middle. The CDR3 sequence is 15 residues long. The CDR3 DNA sequence: TGTGCCAGCAGTGACTCATGCGGAGGGGAAGAGACCCAGTACTTC. Protein product: CASSDSCGGEETQYF.

This rearrangement joins TRBV28 to TRBJ2-5, with a weak D call TRBD2 (5 bases). The V end was cut by 7 bases, the J end by 3 bases, with 12 bases between. Germline V gene lookup returns CDR1 MDHEN and CDR2 SYDVKM. The length of the CDR3 is 13 residues. The DNA for the CDR3 is TGTGCCAGCAAGGCGGGTAGAGAAGAGACCCAGTACTTC. Amino acid sequence: CASKAGREETQYF.

This chain uses TRBV30 with TRBJ1-1; D is uncertain. Germline lookup yields CDR1 GTSNPN and CDR2 SVGIG (reference sequence). The CDR3 runs to 11 residues. V gave up 5 bases and J gave up 4 bases, with 8 bases separating them. This chain's CDR3 is CAWLLVTEAFF. The CDR3 nucleotides read TGTGCCTGGCTACTGGTCACTGAAGCTTTCTTT.

This clone was observed a single time. The CDR3 sequence is CASRAGTGDEKLFF. CDR3 DNA sequence: TGTGCCAGCAGGGCCGGGACAGGAGATGAAAAACTGTTTTTT. J is TRBJ1-4 and V is TRBV5-6; 8 bases map to TRBD1. The V gene end was trimmed by 5 bases and the J gene end by 6 bases; junction bases not matched to a gene: 6. CDR3 length equals 14 residues. Per germline, CDR1 SGHDT and CDR2 YYEEEE.

The genes are TRBV9 and TRBJ1-5; D gene unclear. Trimming cost V 0 bases and J 5 bases, with 12 bases left between them. The CDR3 contains 15 residues. The germline gives CDR1 SGDLS, CDR2 YYNGEE. CDR3: CASSVDGFGDQPQHF. CDR3 nucleotide sequence: TGTGCCAGCAGCGTAGACGGGTTCGGGGATCAGCCCCAGCATTTT.

The chain recombines TRBV6-1 with TRBJ2-2; 9 positions match TRBD1. The CDR3 is made up of 16 amino acids. Germline V CDR1 and CDR2: MNHNS, SASEGT. J gave up 5 bases and V 3 bases, and 7 bases lay outside the gene matches. The CDR3 DNA is TGTGCCAGCAGTGATGAACAGGGGGCAGGAACCGGGGAGCTGTTTTTT. It specifies CASSDEQGAGTGELFF.

The chain links TRBV29-1 to TRBJ2-7; 7 bases map to TRBD2. The CDR3 is 15 residues long. Germline values: CDR1 SQVTM, CDR2 ANQGSEA. Trimming at V came to 7 bases and at J to 3 bases, leaving 15 bases not matched to a gene. The DNA for the CDR3 is TGCAGCGCCTCAGGGAGGGGTTGGGAGGACTACGAGCAGTACTTC. This gives the protein CSASGRGWEDYEQYF.

The chain recombines TRBV7-3 with TRBJ1-2; TRBD1 might be the D (5 bases). V gave up 5 bases and J gave up 5 bases, with 15 bases separating them. Germline CDR1 and CDR2: SGHTA and FQGTGA. CDR3 length equals 14 residues. The CDR3 spells CASSSGTGGYGYTF. CDR3 coding DNA: TGTGCCAGCAGCAGCGGGACGGGAGGATATGGCTACACCTTC.

This clone has a single count. The chain joins TRBV9 to TRBJ2-5, with TRBD2 matching over 10 bases. This CDR3 is built from 16 residues. Germline CDR1 and CDR2: SGDLS and YYNGEE. Germline trimming cut 0 bases from V and 5 bases from J; bases unmatched to any gene: 7. The CDR3 reads CASSVAAGGPGETQYF. The DNA for the CDR3 is TGTGCCAGCAGCGTAGCAGCGGGGGGGCCCGGGGAGACCCAGTACTTC.

The chain links TRBV7-6 to TRBJ2-7, with 11 bases aligning to TRBD2. Looked up from germline, CDR1 is SGHVS and CDR2 is FNYEAQ. V shed 8 bases and J 4 bases; nucleotides not matched to a gene: 7. CDR3 length: 14 residues. The CDR3 loop reads CASGPVAGGYEQYF. As DNA, the CDR3 is TGTGCCAGCGGCCCTGTAGCGGGAGGGTACGAGCAGTACTTC.

The chain recombines TRBV6-5 with TRBJ1-3, with TRBD1 matching 8 bases. V lost 6 bases, J lost 4 bases, and 8 bases stayed unmatched. Germline-derived CDR1 and CDR2 are MNHEY and SVGAGI. The CDR3 length is 15 residues. CDR3 DNA sequence: TGTGCCAGCAGAGGGACAGGACCGAGGGGAAACACCATATATTTT. Residues: CASRGTGPRGNTIYF.

The V call is TRBV5-1, the J call TRBJ2-5; D is undetermined. Deletions cut 3 bases from V and 5 bases from J, with 23 bases between. CDR3 length: 17 amino acids. Germline-derived CDR1 and CDR2 are SGHRS and YFSETQ. Here the CDR3 reads CASSSWVGSLLDETQYF. In DNA, the CDR3 is TGCGCCAGCAGCTCGTGGGTCGGTAGCCTGTTAGACGAGACCCAGTACTTC. The full variable domain, rest sourced from reference TRBV5-1 and TRBJ2-5, is KAGVTQTPRYLIKTRGQQVTLSCSPISGHRSVSWYQQTPGQGLQFLFEYFSETQRNKGNFPGRFSGRQFSNSRSEMNVSTLELGDSALYLCASSSWVGSLLDETQYFGPGTRLLVL.

The chain employs TRBV28 and TRBJ1-2, with D unresolved. The CDR3 spans 15 residues. V was cut by 2 bases and J by 4 bases, with 14 bases left in between. CDR1 MDHEN and CDR2 SYDVKM come from the germline V gene. This CDR3 is CASSLQQSYFYGYTF. Written as DNA, the CDR3 is TGTGCCAGCAGTTTACAACAGTCCTACTTCTATGGCTACACCTTC.

J is TRBJ2-7 and V is TRBV9; weak D call: TRBD1 (5 bases). With 0 bases removed from V and 0 bases from J, the gap between germline ends came to 10 bases. This CDR3 is 15 amino acids long. CDR1 is SGDLS and CDR2 is YYNGEE in the germline V gene. The CDR3 loop reads CASSVGGASSYEQYF. CDR3 nucleotides: TGTGCCAGCAGCGTAGGTGGGGCAAGCTCCTACGAGCAGTACTTC.

The chain combines TRBV2 with TRBJ2-2, with TRBD2 identical over 10 bases. V gave up 8 bases and J gave up 5 bases; unmatched junction bases: 8. CDR1 is SNHLY and CDR2 is FYNNEI in the germline V gene. The CDR3 loop spans 15 amino acids. CDR3 DNA sequence: TGTGCCAGCTTCCATCCTAGCGGGGGAACCGGGGAGCTGTTTTTT. Translating it yields CASFHPSGGTGELFF. The complete variable domain, with remaining parts taken from reference TRBV2 and TRBJ2-2, reads EPEVTQTPSHQVTQMGQEVILRCVPISNHLYFYWYRQILGQKVEFLVSFYNNEISEKSEIFDDQFSVERPDGSNFTLKIRSTKLEDSAMYFCASFHPSGGTGELFFGEGSRLTVL.

This chain joins TRBV10-2 and TRBJ2-7; a weak D match, TRBD1 (6 bases). The CDR3 has 17 residues. Germline V gene data show CDR1 as WSHSY and CDR2 as SAAADI. Between the trimmed V and J ends, which lost 6 bases and 3 bases, there was a span of 24 bases. The CDR3 sequence: CASRQTGYPSKGYEQYF. The CDR3 DNA sequence: TGCGCCAGCAGGCAGACAGGTTATCCCTCGAAGGGCTACGAGCAGTACTTC.

The rearrangement joins TRBV5-1 to TRBJ1-2; a possible D gene is TRBD1 (5 bases). Germline CDR1 SGHRS, CDR2 YFSETQ. V lost 2 bases to trimming and J lost 4 bases, with 9 bases between them. This CDR3 contains 13 residues. CDR3 in DNA: TGCGCCAGCAGCTTCGGGCAGGGCTATGGCTACACCTTC. Residues: CASSFGQGYGYTF.

The chain carries TRBV10-1 and TRBJ2-3; TRBD1 might be the D (5 bases). V was trimmed by 1 base and J by 4 bases, leaving 12 bases between them. Germline CDR1 and CDR2: WNHNN and SYGVQD (reference sequence). The CDR3 consists of 15 residues. CDR3 DNA sequence: TGCGCCAGCAGTGAGTTTCGACAGAGGCCAGATACGCAGTATTTT. Its protein product is CASSEFRQRPDTQYF.

The chain is built from TRBV7-9 and TRBJ2-3; TRBD2 agrees at 8 bases. This CDR3 is 16 amino acids long. Germline V gene data show CDR1 as SEHNR and CDR2 as FQNEAQ (reference sequence). The junction had 9 bases not matched to a gene; V was cut back by 5 bases and J by 2 bases. CDR3: CASSPLGRGVTDTQYF. The CDR3 DNA sequence: TGTGCCAGCAGCCCCCTTGGGCGGGGGGTCACAGATACGCAGTATTTT.

This clone was counted a single time. The V gene is TRBV4-1, the J gene TRBJ2-2; a weak D match, TRBD2 (5 bases). This CDR3 spans 16 amino acids. V gave up 0 bases and J gave up 4 bases, with 12 bases separating them. Germline lookup yields CDR1 MGHRA and CDR2 YSYEKL. As DNA, the CDR3 is TGCGCCAGCAGCCAAGATCACCGGGGTCCCACCGGGGAGCTGTTTTTT. This translates into CASSQDHRGPTGELFF.

This chain joins TRBV6-1 and TRBJ1-2; possible D gene TRBD1, 5 bases. The CDR3 runs to 13 residues. Germline CDR1 reads MNHNS; CDR2 reads SASEGT. Deletions cut 8 bases from V and 4 bases from J, with 14 bases between. The CDR3 loop reads CASRGGNGYGYTF. In nucleotides, the CDR3 is TGTGCCAGCCGCGGGGGGAACGGCTATGGCTACACCTTC.

Written as DNA, the CDR3 is TGTGCCAGCAGTGGAAGCGCGGCAGGGTGGTACTATGGCTACACCTTC. Protein product: CASSGSAAGWYYGYTF. The chain carries TRBV6-1 and TRBJ1-2, with a possible D match to TRBD1 (5 bases). This CDR3 spans 16 amino acids. V lost 4 bases to trimming and J lost 3 bases, with 18 bases between them. The germline CDR1 and CDR2 sequences are MNHNS and SASEGT.